This TCR beta chain was observed in a study of blood T cell repertoires in COVID-19. On the study more broadly: T cells, B-cell-depleted T cells, or PBMCs supplied cDNA or gDNA.

Germline values: CDR1 SGHNT, CDR2 YYREEE (reference sequence). The V and J ends lost 1 base and 3 bases respectively, with 13 bases between them. The CDR3 has 16 amino acids. In the source study's methods: Quantification of nucleated cells was approximated via reference gene primer amplification. Only in-frame clones appear in the TCRdb table, and some are missing; sequencing was by immunoSEQ multiplex PCR. V and J calls and clone size are copied from that table; D and trimming were computed from the DNA. The sample has approximately 44,000 clones, approximately 89% seen once. V is TRBV5-4 and J is TRBJ2-2; weak D call: TRBD2 (6 bases). The source material was peripheral blood. The source is an elderly woman with acute or convalescent COVID-19. This chain's CDR3 is CASSLSGTRHTGELFF. CDR3 DNA: TGTGCCAGCAGCTTGTCGGGGACTCGTCACACCGGGGAGCTGTTTTTT.